These 23 T cell receptor beta chains came from one sample sequenced in a study of identical twins. TCRdb redid the calling of the 5' RACE reads with MiXCR, one entry per CDR3 protein. The sample includes 510,000 or so distinct CDR3 sequences, about 16% seen only once; the top ten take 0.44%. The sample was also reused in another study, on yellow fever vaccine responses in identical twins.

The specimen was CD4+ T cells sorted from blood. The receptors shown here come from a woman between 18 and 29 years old in good health.

This clonotype was counted once. The chain carries TRBV5-6 and TRBJ2-5, with D possibly TRBD2 on 5 matching bases. Trimming stripped 4 bases from V and 2 bases from J, with 18 bases between. In germline, CDR1 is SGHDT, CDR2 YYEEEE. The CDR3 runs to 16 residues. CDR3 sequence: CASSVEGASYQETQYF. The CDR3 DNA sequence: TGTGCCAGCAGCGTAGAGGGCGCCTCATATCAAGAGACCCAGTACTTC.

This clonotype was seen a handful of times. The chain combines TRBV12-3 or TRBV12-4 with TRBJ2-3; no reliable D call. The CDR3 has 12 residues. The V and J ends lost 5 bases and 10 bases respectively, with 13 bases between them. The CDR3 sequence: CASSLTIVSQYF. DNA for the CDR3: TGTGCCAGCAGTCTGACAATCGTCTCGCAGTATTTT.

The rearrangement links TRBV6-2 or TRBV6-3 to TRBJ2-1; 9 bases line up with TRBD2. This CDR3 contains 15 residues. With 6 bases clipped from V and 8 bases from J, the junction kept 11 bases outside the gene matches. CDR1 and CDR2 from the germline V gene are MNHEY and SVGEGT. The CDR3 is CASSPRGGRGDEQFF. The CDR3 DNA sequence: TGTGCCAGCAGCCCTAGGGGCGGGAGGGGGGATGAGCAGTTCTTC.

V is TRBV5-1 and J is TRBJ2-1; 16 positions agree with TRBD2. The CDR3 runs to 18 residues. Germline V CDR1 and CDR2: SGHRS, YFSETQ. V lost 4 bases and J lost 3; bases outside the gene matches: 7. In nucleotides, the CDR3 is TGCGCCAGCAGCACGGGACTAGCGGGGGGGCCGTTCTACAATGAGCAGTTCTTC. It is translated as CASSTGLAGGPFYNEQFF. Together with reference TRBV5-1 and TRBJ2-1, the CDR3 gives the full variable domain: KAGVTQTPRYLIKTRGQQVTLSCSPISGHRSVSWYQQTPGQGLQFLFEYFSETQRNKGNFPGRFSGRQFSNSRSEMNVSTLELGDSALYLCASSTGLAGGPFYNEQFFGPGTRLTVL.

This clonotype came up a few times. J is TRBJ2-5 and V is TRBV5-1; unclear D gene. Germline-derived CDR1 and CDR2 are SGHRS and YFSETQ. The germline V and J ends were trimmed by 2 bases and 4 bases, with 6 bases remaining between them. The length of the CDR3 is 12 residues. DNA for the CDR3: TGCGCCAGCAGCTTCAGTGGAGAGACCCAGTACTTC. Translation gives CASSFSGETQYF.

This clonotype was seen a few times. This rearrangement joins TRBV14 to TRBJ2-7; D not resolved. CDR1 and CDR2 from the germline V gene are SGHDN and FVKESK. CDR3 length: 12 residues. V was clipped by 5 bases and J by 3 bases, with 8 bases between them. CDR3 sequence: CASSSHVYEQYF. For the CDR3, the DNA is TGTGCCAGCAGCAGCCACGTCTACGAGCAGTACTTC.

The CDR3 region has the DNA TGTGCCAGCAGTCCCACCCCCCGGCTTTACGAGCAGTACTTC. Protein sequence: CASSPTPRLYEQYF. The V gene is TRBV12-3 or TRBV12-4, the J gene TRBJ2-7, with D hard to call. The CDR3 covers 14 residues. Trimming took 5 bases from V and 4 from J, leaving 15 bases between them.

This clonotype was seen only a few times. V is TRBV24-1 and J is TRBJ2-4; D tentatively reads TRBD1 or TRBD2 (5 bases each). This CDR3 comprises 14 residues. The germline V and J ends were trimmed by 4 bases and 1 base, with 7 bases remaining between them. Germline values: CDR1 KGHDR, CDR2 SFDVKD. In DNA form, the CDR3 reads TGTGCCACCAGTGACGGGACCGCCAAAAACATTCAGTACTTC. Amino acid sequence: CATSDGTAKNIQYF.

This clonotype has only a few counts. V is TRBV3-1 and J is TRBJ1-1; D is perhaps TRBD1 (6 bases). Trimming removed 2 bases from V and 0 bases from J, with 10 bases in between. CDR3 length: 15 amino acids. Germline V CDR1 and CDR2: LGHDT, YNNKEL (reference sequence). The CDR3 loop is CASSQLDRLNTEAFF. DNA for the CDR3: TGTGCCAGCAGCCAACTCGACAGGTTGAACACTGAAGCTTTCTTT.

This clonotype was counted only a few times. V and J are TRBV20-1 and TRBJ2-7, with TRBD2 matching over 13 bases. The V gene end was trimmed by 3 bases and the J gene end by 6 bases; junction bases not matched to a gene: 8. The CDR3 has 15 residues. Germline loops: CDR1 DFQATT, CDR2 SNEGSKA (reference sequence). CDR3 nucleotide sequence: TGCAGTGCTAGGCCCGGACTAGCGGGAGTTGGCGAGCAGTACTTC. It specifies CSARPGLAGVGEQYF.

This clonotype was picked up many times. The chain uses TRBV20-1 and TRBJ2-7, with D possibly TRBD1 on 5 matching bases. V dropped 5 bases and J dropped 0 bases, with 14 bases sitting between them. This CDR3 region has 14 residues. In germline, CDR1 is DFQATT, CDR2 SNEGSKA (reference sequence). The chain's CDR3 is CSAARVQSSYEQYF. CDR3 DNA: TGCAGTGCTGCCAGGGTCCAAAGCTCCTACGAGCAGTACTTC.

There are a few counts of this clonotype. V usage is TRBV5-5 and J usage is TRBJ2-1, with 12 bases identical to TRBD2. The V gene end was trimmed by 3 bases and the J gene end by 9 bases; junction bases not matched to a gene: 7. Germline CDR1 and CDR2: SGHKS and YYEKEE (reference sequence). CDR3 length equals 15 residues. The CDR3 sequence: CASSSASGRAGEQFF. DNA of the CDR3: TGTGCCAGCAGCTCGGCTAGCGGGAGGGCCGGTGAGCAGTTCTTC.

The chain uses TRBV28 and TRBJ1-1; D remains unclear. The CDR3 totals 14 residues. Germline V gene data show CDR1 as MDHEN and CDR2 as SYDVKM. Trimming pared 5 bases from V and 4 bases from J, leaving 14 bases between. CDR3 loop: CASSVTVGVTEAFF. The CDR3 DNA is TGTGCCAGCAGTGTAACAGTAGGAGTCACTGAAGCTTTCTTT. Variable domain in full (rest from reference TRBV28 and TRBJ1-1): DVKVTQSSRYLVKRTGEKVFLECVQDMDHENMFWYRQDPGLGLRLIYFSYDVKMKEKGDIPEGYSVSREKKERFSLILESASTNQTSMYLCASSVTVGVTEAFFGQGTRLTVV.

This clonotype occurred many times. The chain has TRBV29-1 and TRBJ2-1; D possibly corresponds to TRBD1 (5 bases). Germline lookup yields CDR1 SQVTM and CDR2 ANQGSEA. This CDR3 is built from 13 residues. Trimming pared 4 bases from V and 3 bases from J, leaving 10 bases between. CDR3 DNA: TGCAGCGTTGTGACAGACGGCTACAATGAGCAGTTCTTC. Translation gives CSVVTDGYNEQFF.

This sequence joins TRBV12-3 or TRBV12-4 and TRBJ1-3; possible D gene TRBD1, 5 bases. CDR3 length: 14 amino acids. The germline V and J ends were trimmed by 7 bases and 2 bases, with 12 bases remaining between them. In nucleotides, the CDR3 is TGTGCCAGCACCTCAGGGCTAGCTGGAAACACCATATATTTT. Its protein product is CASTSGLAGNTIYF.

The CDR3 reads CSARDNSGLTSTDTQYF. In DNA form, the CDR3 reads TGCAGTGCTAGAGATAACAGCGGACTTACTAGCACAGATACGCAGTATTTT. This chain links TRBV20-1 with TRBJ2-3, with D tentatively TRBD2 (5 bases). Trimming stripped 0 bases from V and 0 bases from J, with 16 bases between. CDR3 length: 17 residues. Germline loops: CDR1 DFQATT, CDR2 SNEGSKA (reference sequence).

This chain uses TRBV5-1 with TRBJ2-7; TRBD1 or TRBD2 may be the D gene (6 bases each). CDR3 length equals 13 residues. Germline V CDR1 and CDR2: SGHRS, YFSETQ. Trimming removed 4 bases from V and 9 bases from J, with 17 bases in between. CDR3 protein: CASSLPGGAGQYF. In DNA form, the CDR3 reads TGCGCCAGCAGCCTACCCGGGGGCGCAGGGCAGTACTTC.

This clonotype was observed a handful of times. This chain's CDR3 is CASSVGDRNTDTQYF. In DNA form, the CDR3 reads TGTGCCAGCAGCGTAGGGGACAGGAACACAGATACGCAGTATTTT. The V gene is TRBV9, the J gene TRBJ2-3; 8 bases are a match to TRBD1. The CDR3 is 15 amino acids. The V gene end was trimmed by 0 bases and the J gene end by 2 bases; junction bases not matched to a gene: 2. In germline, CDR1 is SGDLS, CDR2 YYNGEE.

This clonotype has only a few counts. The genes are TRBV7-9 and TRBJ2-1; D unclear. V lost 4 bases and J 7 bases, leaving 20 bases between the germline ends. The CDR3 has 16 residues. Germline loops: CDR1 SEHNR, CDR2 FQNEAQ (reference sequence). CDR3 in amino acids: CASSSDPPKTVNEQFF. In nucleotides, the CDR3 is TGTGCCAGCAGCTCGGACCCTCCTAAAACGGTTAATGAGCAGTTCTTC.

This clonotype was seen only a few times. This chain links TRBV10-3 with TRBJ2-5, with D unresolved. CDR1 and CDR2 (germline): ENHRY, SYGVKD. This CDR3 is 14 amino acids long. V was clipped by 6 bases and J by 5 bases, with 16 bases between them. CDR3 nucleotides: TGTGCCATCAGCCCACCGGGCCCCTCGGAGACCCAGTACTTC. Translated: CAISPPGPSETQYF.

This clonotype was recorded a few times. The chain links TRBV28 to TRBJ1-1; perhaps TRBD1 as D (6 bases). The CDR3 runs to 12 residues. Germline lookup yields CDR1 MDHEN and CDR2 SYDVKM. Trimming left V 5 bases short and J 6 bases short, with 10 bases between. The CDR3 is CASSPGVSEAFF. The CDR3 DNA reads as TGTGCCAGCAGTCCAGGGGTTTCTGAAGCTTTCTTT.

This clonotype came up a few times. The V call is TRBV10-3, the J call TRBJ2-1; 9 bases fit TRBD2. Losses at the gene ends were 8 bases for V and 6 bases for J; bases not matched to a gene: 8. This CDR3 contains 14 residues. Germline loops: CDR1 ENHRY, CDR2 SYGVKD. The CDR3 loop is CAIGLAGPSNEQFF. CDR3 in DNA: TGTGCCATCGGCCTAGCGGGACCGAGCAATGAGCAGTTCTTC.

The chain has TRBV6-5 and TRBJ1-4, with D uncertain. The germline V gene has CDR1 MNHEY and CDR2 SVGAGI. V was clipped by 0 bases and J by 4 bases, with 9 bases between them. This CDR3 contains 15 residues. The CDR3 protein is CASSYSSAHNEKLFF. The DNA of the CDR3 is TGTGCCAGCAGTTACTCGTCAGCTCATAATGAAAAACTGTTTTTT.